This T cell receptor beta chain was identified in a study of regulatory T cells in long-lasting Graves disease. V shed 1 base, J shed 0 bases, and the junction held 1 base outside the gene matches. The CDR3 totals 16 residues. Documented time point: newly diagnosed GD, antithyroid drugs for less than 3 months. Researchers made the TCR library from RNA that was extracted from PBMCs. The authors built TCR beta libraries using iRepertoire HTBI primers and Arm-PCR of CDR3 regions. TCRdb fed the multiplex PCR reads into MiXCR, producing one record per CDR3 protein. The repertoire holds 450,000 to 600,000 distinct CDR3 sequences, 16% seen once, with about 12% in the top ten. This clonotype was detected many times. The same sample was also used in a study of T cells in Graves' hyperthyroidism and ophthalmopathy.

The chain has TRBV12-3 or TRBV12-4 and TRBJ2-1; 9 bases are shared with TRBD2. The sample here was peripheral blood mononuclear cells (PBMCs), taken at new diagnosis, from a patient treated with antithyroid drugs. This clonotype originated in a man aged 40-49 years with Graves disease. CDR3 region: CASSLGGRASYNEQFF. The CDR3, as DNA: TGTGCCAGCAGTTTAGGCGGGAGGGCCTCCTACAATGAGCAGTTCTTC.